Detailed here is one TCR beta chain. Its target is unknown. The sample originates from a study of T cell responses to AZD1222 COVID-19 vaccine. About the study: Analyses pooled second doses at about 4 or about 12 weeks. Study observations and caveats: Repertoire sampling happened only post peak T cell response. Spike-wide vaccine-associated CD4 TCRs dominated at 160-218 and 743-854. Clonal diversity was possibly underestimated; the donors were predominantly white British and more often female.

Assay: immunoSEQ multiplex PCR; the TCRdb copy retains only in-frame clones and omits some. The table shows tens of thousands of clones, with roughly 89% occurring only once. CDR1 is SGHAT and CDR2 is FQNNGV in the germline V gene. Germline trimming cut 4 bases from V and 1 base from J; bases unmatched to any gene: 2. This CDR3 comprises 14 residues. The rearrangement uses TRBV11-2 and TRBJ1-2, with 8 bases that match TRBD1. Sequences were derived from peripheral blood, sampled on day 0 of AZD1222 vaccination. The receptor's source is an adult in good health. The CDR3 here is CASSYRGFNYGYTF. For the CDR3, the DNA is TGTGCCAGCAGCTACAGGGGGTTTAACTATGGCTACACCTTC.